This TCR beta chain emerged from a study of T cell clonality in common variable immunodeficiency. Study results and limitations: Compared with healthy controls, CVID subjects showed increased TCRbeta clonality, mostly in about a third. Fewer deletions and N-nucleotide insertions were reportedly seen in common variable immunodeficiency TCR beta sequences. Fewer TCRbeta clones were shared among CVID subjects than controls.

The assay was immunoSEQ multiplex PCR, and TCRdb's table has in-frame clones only and misses some. Observed in the sample are about 37,000 clones, none of them singletons. Per germline, CDR1 KGHSH and CDR2 LQKENI. The trim removed 1 base at V and 2 bases at J, leaving 0 bases unmatched. The CDR3 length is 17 residues. This clone was detected many times. Its antigen remains unidentified. The CDR3 end is not reached by the read, which stops 3 residues before it; the germline J gene fills it in. The sequenced material came from peripheral blood mononuclear cells. This chain uses TRBV18 with TRBJ2-1; 15 bases line up with TRBD2. This TCR was recovered from a person between 18 and 75 years old in good health. Incomplete CDR3 DNA: TGTGCCAGCTCACCACGGACTAGCGGGAGGGCCTACAATGAG. Translated: CASSPRTSGRAYNE. The complete CDR3 protein is CASSPRTSGRAYNEQFF.